A single TCR beta chain is shown here with its context. As yet, its antigen is unknown. The study ran its PCR with 60 Vbeta and 13 Jbeta primers. Profiling relied on immunoSEQ multiplex PCR, and the TCRdb table lists in-frame clones only, not all of them. The sample consists of 150,000 to 160,000 clones, approximately 80% of them appearing once. The data were taken from a study of cytomegalovirus exposure and HLA in healthy donors. Regarding the study as a whole: When a later analysis compared HLA-associated TCR beta chains with equally common others, the HLA-associated chains turned out to be more clonally expanded and to have lower generation probabilities. Previous analysis showed most TCR beta V segments were productive about 87% or about 30% of the time.

The length of the CDR3 is 14 residues. The V gene lost 0 bases and the J gene lost 7 bases, with 13 bases spanning the gap. Germline V gene lookup returns CDR1 LNHNV and CDR2 YYDKDF (reference sequence). Sequencing input: PBMCs. The chain couples TRBV15 to TRBJ2-7, with D possibly being TRBD2 (5 bases). The sequence was obtained from a man younger than 40 in good health and CMV-seropositive. The CDR3 coding sequence is TGTGCCACCAGCAGAGATAGTACTAGTGAGGAGCAGTACTTC. Translation: CATSRDSTSEEQYF.